This T cell receptor (beta chain) came from a study of cytomegalovirus exposure and HLA in healthy donors. As to this clone: Its antigen is still unknown.

General study results and limits: In a later analysis, TCR beta V- and J-gene trimming was associated with a missense DCLRE1C variant.

This PCR relied on a set of 60 Vbeta primers and 13 Jbeta primers. Clones were read by immunoSEQ multiplex PCR, and TCRdb kept only the in-frame ones, dropping some. The sample carries under 200,000 clones, approximately 80% recorded once. Sequenced sample: PBMCs. The receptor was derived from a young woman in good health and CMV-seronegative.

The CDR3 coding sequence is TGCGCCAGCAGCTTTGGGGGGGACAACTACGAGCAGTACTTC. This codes for CASSFGGDNYEQYF. The J gene is TRBJ2-7, the V gene TRBV5-1; D is possibly TRBD2 (7 bases). The ends were cut back, 2 bases at V and 3 bases at J, with 12 bases in the middle. CDR1 and CDR2 from the germline V gene are SGHRS and YFSETQ. This CDR3 has 14 amino acids.